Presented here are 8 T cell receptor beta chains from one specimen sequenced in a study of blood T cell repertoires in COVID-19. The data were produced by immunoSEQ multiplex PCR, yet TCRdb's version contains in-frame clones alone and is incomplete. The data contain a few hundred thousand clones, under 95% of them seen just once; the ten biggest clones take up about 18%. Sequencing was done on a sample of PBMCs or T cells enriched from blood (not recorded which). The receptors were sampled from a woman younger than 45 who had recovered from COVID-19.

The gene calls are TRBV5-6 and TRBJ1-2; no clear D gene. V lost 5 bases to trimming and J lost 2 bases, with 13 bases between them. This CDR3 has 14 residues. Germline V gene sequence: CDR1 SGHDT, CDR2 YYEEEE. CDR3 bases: TGTGCCAGCAGTGGGGATCGAGGGAACTATGGCTACACCTTC. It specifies CASSGDRGNYGYTF. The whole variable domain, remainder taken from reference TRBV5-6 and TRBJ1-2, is DAGVTQSPTHLIKTRGQQVTLRCSPKSGHDTVSWYQQALGQGPQFIFQYYEEEERQRGNFPDRFSGHQFPNYSSELNVNALLLGDSALYLCASSGDRGNYGYTFGSGTRLTVV.

The CDR3 here is CASSAGQGYGYTF. In nucleotides, the CDR3 is TGTGCCAGCAGCGCGGGACAGGGATATGGCTACACCTTC. The V call is TRBV28, the J call TRBJ1-2; 9 nucleotides agree with TRBD1. The V gene end was trimmed by 6 bases and the J gene end by 5 bases; junction bases not matched to a gene: 4. CDR1 and CDR2 from the germline V gene are MDHEN and SYDVKM. The CDR3 is made up of 13 amino acids.

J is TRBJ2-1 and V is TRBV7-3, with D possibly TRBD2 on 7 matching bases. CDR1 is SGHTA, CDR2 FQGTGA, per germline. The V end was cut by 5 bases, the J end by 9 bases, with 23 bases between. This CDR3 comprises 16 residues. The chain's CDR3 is CASSPASGGHITEQFF. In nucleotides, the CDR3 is TGTGCCAGCAGCCCAGCCTCGGGGGGCCATATCACTGAGCAGTTCTTC.

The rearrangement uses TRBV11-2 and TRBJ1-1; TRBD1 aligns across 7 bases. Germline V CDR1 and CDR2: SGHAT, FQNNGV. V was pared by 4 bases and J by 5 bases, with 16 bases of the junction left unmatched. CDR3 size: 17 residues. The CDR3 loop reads CASSSPNLQGFLTEAFF. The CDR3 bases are TGTGCCAGCAGCTCGCCAAACCTACAGGGGTTTTTGACTGAAGCTTTCTTT.

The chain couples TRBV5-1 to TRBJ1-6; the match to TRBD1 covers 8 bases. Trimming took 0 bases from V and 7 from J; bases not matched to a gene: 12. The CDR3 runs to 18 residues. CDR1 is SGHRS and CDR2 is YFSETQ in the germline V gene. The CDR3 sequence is CASSLELLNNRGNSPLHF. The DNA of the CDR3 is TGCGCCAGCAGCTTGGAATTACTAAACAACAGGGGGAATTCACCCCTCCACTTT.

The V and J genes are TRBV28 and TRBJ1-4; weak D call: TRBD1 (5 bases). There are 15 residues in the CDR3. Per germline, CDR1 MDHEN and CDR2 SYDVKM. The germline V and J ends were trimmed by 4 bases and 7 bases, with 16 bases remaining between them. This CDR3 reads CASSSPSGGGEKLFF. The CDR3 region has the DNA TGTGCCAGCAGTTCCCCGAGTGGGGGGGGTGAAAAACTGTTTTTT.

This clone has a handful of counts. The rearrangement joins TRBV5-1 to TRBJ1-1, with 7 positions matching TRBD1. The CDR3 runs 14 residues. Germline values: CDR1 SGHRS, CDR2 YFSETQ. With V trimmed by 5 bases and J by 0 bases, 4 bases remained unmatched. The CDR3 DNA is TGCGCCAGCAGGGAGACAGGGCTGAACACTGAAGCTTTCTTT. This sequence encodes CASRETGLNTEAFF.

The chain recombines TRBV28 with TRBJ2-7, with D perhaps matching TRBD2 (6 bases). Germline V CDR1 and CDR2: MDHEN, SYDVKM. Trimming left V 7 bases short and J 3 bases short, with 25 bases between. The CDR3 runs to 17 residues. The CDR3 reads CASNPGPLVFGSYEQYF. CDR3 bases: TGTGCCAGCAACCCGGGGCCGTTGGTTTTCGGGAGCTACGAGCAGTACTTC.